A selection of T cell receptor beta chains follows, all from one sample in a study of monozygotic twins with cystic fibrosis. Profiled with immunoSEQ multiplex PCR; TCRdb holds only in-frame clones, not every one. The data hold 25,000 to 40,000 clones, with 90% to 97% observed a single time. Source material: blood. Source of these receptors: a girl aged 2 to 10 with cystic fibrosis. Each CDR3 is given with its conserved first and last residue. The D gene is left open where the match is weak. Where a row states a size, it is once, few, many or the class of an expanded clone; other rows omit it.

j_call | clone_size | d_call | v_call | cdr3_aa | cdr3_nt
TRBJ1-4 | once | TRBD1 | TRBV5-1 | CASSGTGRFEKLFF | TGCGCCAGCTCCGGGACAGGGCGTTTTGAAAAACTGTTTTTT
TRBJ1-2 | . | TRBD1 | TRBV27 | CASSSLGQGGYTF | TGTGCCAGCAGTTCCTTAGGACAGGGCGGCTACACCTTC
TRBJ2-7 | . | TRBD1 | TRBV7-9 | CASSLGRGLKSYEQYF | TGTGCCAGCAGCTTAGGTAGGGGGCTGAAATCCTACGAGCAGTACTTC
TRBJ1-5 | . | . | TRBV7-8 | CASSLLKDGGKQPQHF | TGTGCCAGCAGCCTGCTCAAGGATGGGGGAAAACAGCCCCAGCATTTT
TRBJ2-1 | . | . | TRBV7-6 | CASSLYQARPFF | TGTGCCAGCAGCTTATACCAAGCCCGTCCGTTCTTC
TRBJ1-1 | . | TRBD1 | TRBV4-1 | CASSELYRGGTEAFF | TGCGCCAGCAGCGAACTTTACAGGGGAGGCACTGAAGCTTTCTTT
TRBJ2-2 | . | . | TRBV11-3 | CASSLERFDGELFF | TGTGCCAGCAGCTTAGAACGTTTTGACGGGGAGCTGTTTTTT
TRBJ1-5 | . | TRBD1 | TRBV6-5 | CASRGQGSNQPQHF | TGTGCCAGCAGAGGACAGGGTAGCAATCAGCCCCAGCATTTT
TRBJ2-3 | . | . | TRBV5-6 | CASSSMTLPPSDTQYF | TGTGCCAGCAGCTCAATGACTCTGCCGCCCTCAGATACGCAGTATTTT
TRBJ2-7 | . | . | TRBV19 | CASSWGAVQYF | TGTGCCAGTAGTTGGGGGGCTGTGCAGTACTTC
TRBJ2-7 | once | TRBD1 | TRBV12-5 | CASGLVGAGTGGLRQYF | TGTGCTAGTGGTTTGGTAGGGGCCGGGACAGGGGGCTTAAGGCAGTACTTC
TRBJ2-1 | . | TRBD1 | TRBV27 | CASSWTGGHEQFF | TGTGCCAGCAGTTGGACAGGGGGGCATGAGCAGTTCTTC
TRBJ1-1 | . | . | TRBV6-1 | CASTPQGSVSTEAFF | TGTGCCAGCACCCCCCAGGGCAGCGTGTCCACTGAAGCTTTCTTT
TRBJ1-2 | . | . | TRBV30 | CAWGRSRYGYTF | TGTGCCTGGGGAAGATCCAGGTATGGCTACACCTTC
TRBJ1-2 | . | TRBD1 | TRBV18 | CASSLGQENYGYTF | TGTGCCAGCTCATTGGGACAGGAGAACTATGGCTACACCTTC
TRBJ2-5 | . | . | TRBV10-3 | CAIRAEVIHGTQYF | TGTGCCATTAGGGCCGAAGTGATCCATGGGACCCAGTACTTC
TRBJ2-7 | . | TRBD1 | TRBV4-1 | CASSQGRQGSSYEQYF | TGCGCCAGCAGCCAAGGCCGACAGGGAAGCTCCTACGAGCAGTACTTC
TRBJ2-5 | . | . | TRBV5-1 | CASSLDSDKETQYF | TGCGCCAGCAGCCTGGACAGCGATAAAGAGACCCAGTACTTC
TRBJ1-4 | . | TRBD1 | TRBV27 | CASSPNRGSNEKLFF | TGTGCCAGCAGCCCTAACAGGGGCTCTAATGAAAAACTGTTTTTT
TRBJ1-2 | . | . | TRBV5-4 | CASRTGGADGYTF | TGTGCCAGCAGAACTGGCGGAGCAGATGGCTACACCTTC
TRBJ2-7 | . | TRBD2 | TRBV7-2 | CASSSRSSGHSYEQYF | TGTGCCAGCAGCTCAAGATCTAGCGGGCACTCCTACGAGCAGTACTTC
TRBJ2-5 | . | TRBD2 | TRBV7-2 | CASSPTRASGRETQYF | TGTGCCAGCAGCCCCACGCGGGCTAGCGGGAGAGAGACCCAGTACTTC
TRBJ1-2 | . | . | TRBV9 | CASSVPANYGYTF | TGTGCCAGCAGCGTACCGGCTAACTATGGCTACACCTTC
TRBJ1-2 | . | . | TRBV27 | CASSLSGGNYGYTF | TGTGCCAGCAGTTTGTCCGGAGGAAACTATGGCTACACCTTC
TRBJ1-1 | . | . | TRBV5-4 | CASSLVLNTEAFF | TGTGCCAGCAGCTTGGTTCTGAACACTGAAGCTTTCTTT
TRBJ2-7 | . | . | TRBV25-1 | CASSPDGVAYEQYF | TGTGCCAGCAGTCCCGACGGGGTTGCCTACGAGCAGTACTTC
TRBJ1-1 | . | TRBD1 | TRBV19 | CASKTGWGTEAFF | TGTGCCAGTAAGACAGGGTGGGGCACTGAAGCTTTCTTT
TRBJ2-1 | once | . | TRBV6-5 | CASSPGRTEQFF | TGTGCCAGCAGTCCGGGGCGCACTGAGCAGTTCTTC
TRBJ1-2 | few | . | TRBV27 | CASRKGIYYGYTF | TGTGCCAGCAGGAAGGGTATTTACTATGGCTACACCTTC
TRBJ2-7 | once | . | TRBV5-1 | CASSLAAGSSYEQYF | TGCGCCAGCAGCTTGGCCGCGGGGAGCTCCTACGAGCAGTACTTC
TRBJ1-2 | . | . | TRBV4-1 | CASSQDPGTGNYGYTF | TGCGCCAGCAGCCAAGATCCCGGGACGGGGAACTATGGCTACACCTTC
TRBJ1-1 | . | . | TRBV5-1 | CASSLSGSEAFF | TGCGCCAGCAGCTTGTCAGGGTCTGAAGCTTTCTTT
TRBJ1-5 | . | . | TRBV5-3 | CARGRTVRPQHF | TGTGCCAGAGGGAGGACAGTTCGGCCCCAGCATTTT
TRBJ1-1 | once | TRBD1 | TRBV5-1 | CASSSKERTGNTEAFF | TGCGCCAGCAGCTCCAAAGAACGGACAGGGAACACTGAAGCTTTCTTT
TRBJ1-2 | . | . | TRBV7-9 | CASSEGWNYGYTF | TGTGCCAGCAGTGAAGGGTGGAACTATGGCTACACCTTC
TRBJ2-3 | once | . | TRBV11-2 | CASSLGWVSTDTQYF | TGTGCCAGCAGCCTGGGCTGGGTATCCACAGATACGCAGTATTTT
TRBJ2-1 | . | . | TRBV11-3 | CASSLEPRGEQFF | TGTGCCAGCAGCTTAGAGCCCAGGGGAGAGCAGTTCTTC
TRBJ2-7 | . | TRBD2 | TRBV14 | CASSQGRGTSGLWQYF | TGTGCCAGCAGCCAAGGTCGCGGGACTAGCGGGCTGTGGCAGTACTTC
TRBJ2-3 | . | TRBD2 | TRBV4-1 | CASSARFGLAESTDTQYF | TGCGCCAGCAGCGCGAGGTTCGGACTAGCAGAGAGCACAGATACGCAGTATTTT